The 16 T cell receptor beta chains below come from one sample, sequenced in a study of blood T cell repertoires in COVID-19. Assay used: immunoSEQ multiplex PCR; TCRdb lists only in-frame clones, some missing. The table records around 100,000 clones, about 90% of them present only once. The specimen was peripheral blood. All receptors derive from a woman aged 45-59 years with acute or convalescent COVID-19.

The chain joins TRBV30 to TRBJ1-1; D remains unclear. V lost 5 bases and J 1 base, leaving 8 bases between the germline ends. The V gene's germline CDR1 is GTSNPN and CDR2 SVGIG (reference sequence). This CDR3 region has 12 residues. The CDR3 nucleotides read TGTGCCTGGTCCCCTACGAACACTGAAGCTTTCTTT. Translation gives CAWSPTNTEAFF.

This clone was seen once. This chain joins TRBV4-1 and TRBJ2-5, with a weak D call TRBD2 (6 bases). Trimming removed 1 base from V and 0 bases from J, with 6 bases in between. Germline V gene lookup returns CDR1 MGHRA and CDR2 YSYEKL. CDR3 size: 14 residues. The CDR3 loop reads CASSQGDYQETQYF. The CDR3 DNA reads TGCGCCAGCAGCCAAGGGGACTACCAAGAGACCCAGTACTTC.

The chain recombines TRBV19 with TRBJ1-1; 7 bases line up with TRBD1. Trimming removed 4 bases from V and 4 bases from J; junction bases left unmatched: 3. Per the germline V gene, CDR1 is LNHDA and CDR2 is SQIVND (reference sequence). The CDR3 extends over 13 amino acids. Here the CDR3 DNA reads TGTGCCAGTAGTACAGGGGGTACCACTGAAGCTTTCTTT. It yields the protein CASSTGGTTEAFF.

This CDR3 reads CASSWNEGGGTYNEQFF. The DNA of the CDR3 is TGTGCCAGCAGCTGGAATGAGGGGGGGGGTACCTACAATGAGCAGTTCTTC. V usage is TRBV7-2 and J usage is TRBJ2-1; D possibly corresponds to TRBD2 (7 bases). CDR1 and CDR2 (germline): SGHTA, FQGNSA. The CDR3 covers 17 residues. V gave up 4 bases and J gave up 2 bases, with 18 bases separating them.

The J gene is TRBJ2-7, the V gene TRBV6-5; 10 positions agree with TRBD1. The CDR3 runs to 13 residues. After removal of 5 bases from V and 4 bases from J, the junction contained 2 bases not matched to a gene. Germline-derived CDR1 and CDR2 are MNHEY and SVGAGI. The DNA of the CDR3 is TGTGCCAGCAGTCGGGACAGGGGTTACGAGCAGTACTTC. Its translation is CASSRDRGYEQYF.

The chain is built from TRBV5-6 and TRBJ2-7; D ambiguous. CDR3 length: 15 amino acids. V shed 1 base and J shed 0 bases, with 11 bases lying between them. Germline CDR1 SGHDT, CDR2 YYEEEE. In DNA, the CDR3 is TGTGCCAGCAGCTTGAATCTCCAGTTCTCCTACGAGCAGTACTTC. Translating it yields CASSLNLQFSYEQYF.

J is TRBJ2-2 and V is TRBV5-1; 7 bases match TRBD1. Germline V gene data show CDR1 as SGHRS and CDR2 as YFSETQ. This CDR3 spans 15 amino acids. After removal of 2 bases from V and 0 bases from J, the junction contained 1 base not matched to a gene. CDR3 nucleotide sequence: TGCGCCAGCAGCTTTCAGGGGGCGAACACCGGGGAGCTGTTTTTT. Amino acid sequence: CASSFQGANTGELFF.

This clone turned up a few times. The rearrangement uses TRBV7-9 and TRBJ1-1, with D perhaps TRBD1 (6 bases). The CDR3 has 15 residues. Germline CDR1 is SEHNR and CDR2 is FQNEAQ (reference sequence). Trimming cost V 4 bases and J 6 bases, with 18 bases left between them. The CDR3: CASSSPGAGVPEAFF. The DNA for the CDR3 is TGTGCCAGCAGCTCACCCGGCGCAGGGGTACCTGAAGCTTTCTTT. The full variable domain, rest sourced from reference TRBV7-9 and TRBJ1-1, is DTGVSQNPRHKITKRGQNVTFRCDPISEHNRLYWYRQTLGQGPEFLTYFQNEAQLEKSRLLSDRFSAERPKGSFSTLEIQRTEQGDSAMYLCASSSPGAGVPEAFFGQGTRLTVV.

The chain has TRBV4-1 and TRBJ1-2; tentative D call: TRBD1 (6 bases). The CDR3 length is 15 residues. Between the trimmed V and J ends, which lost 0 bases and 3 bases, there was a span of 11 bases. In germline, CDR1 is MGHRA, CDR2 YSYEKL. This CDR3 is CASSQEPDSHYGYTF. DNA of the CDR3: TGCGCCAGCAGCCAAGAACCGGACAGCCACTATGGCTACACCTTC.

This rearrangement joins TRBV7-2 to TRBJ2-1; D is undetermined. The germline gives CDR1 SGHTA, CDR2 FQGNSA. V dropped 1 base and J dropped 9 bases, with 13 bases sitting between them. This CDR3 is built from 14 residues. Here the CDR3 DNA reads TGTGCCAGCAGCTTAGATTCTCACTCGGGTGAGCAGTTCTTC. Amino acid sequence: CASSLDSHSGEQFF.

This clone has just a few counts. This chain connects TRBV30 to TRBJ2-1; a weak D match, TRBD2 (6 bases). This CDR3 contains 16 residues. The V gene lost 3 bases and the J gene lost 2 bases, with 17 bases spanning the gap. Germline lookup yields CDR1 GTSNPN and CDR2 SVGIG (reference sequence). CDR3 bases: TGTGCCTGGAGCCGTTCACGGGACTCAACCTACAATGAGCAGTTCTTC. This sequence encodes CAWSRSRDSTYNEQFF.

This clone was seen more than once but under ten times. This chain links TRBV6-2 or TRBV6-3 with TRBJ1-2, with 7 positions matching TRBD1. The ends lost 4 bases at V and 4 bases at J; junction bases unmatched: 9. The germline gives CDR1 MNHEY, CDR2 SVGEGT. The CDR3 consists of 15 residues. CDR3 loop: CASSSTDRTGYGYTF. CDR3 coding DNA: TGTGCCAGCAGTTCCACGGACAGGACCGGCTATGGCTACACCTTC.

The chain couples TRBV14 to TRBJ1-2, with 10 nucleotides matching TRBD1. Trimming cost V 7 bases and J 4 bases; bases outside gene matches: 12. The CDR3 covers 16 residues. Germline loops: CDR1 SGHDN, CDR2 FVKESK. Here the CDR3 reads CASTTGGTGDFYGYTF. The DNA of the CDR3 is TGTGCCAGCACCACCGGCGGGACAGGGGATTTCTATGGCTACACCTTC.

The chain couples TRBV7-2 to TRBJ2-3; 7 bases agree with TRBD1. This CDR3 comprises 17 residues. In germline, CDR1 is SGHTA, CDR2 FQGNSA. V lost 5 bases, J lost 2 bases, and 13 bases stayed unmatched. CDR3: CASSPQTGMLITDTQYF. CDR3 DNA sequence: TGTGCCAGCAGCCCTCAGACAGGGATGTTGATCACAGATACGCAGTATTTT. Complete variable domain (other parts from reference TRBV7-2 and TRBJ2-3): GAGVSQSPSNKVTEKGKDVELRCDPISGHTALYWYRQSLGQGLEFLIYFQGNSAPDKSGLPSDRFSAERTGGSVSTLTIQRTQQEDSAVYLCASSPQTGMLITDTQYFGPGTRLTVL.

V and J are TRBV4-3 and TRBJ2-1; D is unclear. V lost 1 base, J lost 5 bases, and 12 bases lay in between. The V gene's germline CDR1 is LGHNA and CDR2 YSLEER. This CDR3 spans 15 amino acids. CDR3 in amino acids: CASSQARVGNNEQFF. The CDR3, as DNA: TGCGCCAGCAGCCAAGCCCGGGTTGGCAACAATGAGCAGTTCTTC.

The rearrangement links TRBV4-3 to TRBJ1-2; unclear D gene. Trimming shortened V by 0 bases and J by 0 bases, and 11 bases separated the two germline ends. The CDR3 extends over 16 amino acids. CDR1 LGHNA and CDR2 YSLEER come from the germline V gene. DNA for the CDR3: TGCGCCAGCAGCCAAGATACCGGGATAGCTAACTATGGCTACACCTTC. This gives the protein CASSQDTGIANYGYTF.